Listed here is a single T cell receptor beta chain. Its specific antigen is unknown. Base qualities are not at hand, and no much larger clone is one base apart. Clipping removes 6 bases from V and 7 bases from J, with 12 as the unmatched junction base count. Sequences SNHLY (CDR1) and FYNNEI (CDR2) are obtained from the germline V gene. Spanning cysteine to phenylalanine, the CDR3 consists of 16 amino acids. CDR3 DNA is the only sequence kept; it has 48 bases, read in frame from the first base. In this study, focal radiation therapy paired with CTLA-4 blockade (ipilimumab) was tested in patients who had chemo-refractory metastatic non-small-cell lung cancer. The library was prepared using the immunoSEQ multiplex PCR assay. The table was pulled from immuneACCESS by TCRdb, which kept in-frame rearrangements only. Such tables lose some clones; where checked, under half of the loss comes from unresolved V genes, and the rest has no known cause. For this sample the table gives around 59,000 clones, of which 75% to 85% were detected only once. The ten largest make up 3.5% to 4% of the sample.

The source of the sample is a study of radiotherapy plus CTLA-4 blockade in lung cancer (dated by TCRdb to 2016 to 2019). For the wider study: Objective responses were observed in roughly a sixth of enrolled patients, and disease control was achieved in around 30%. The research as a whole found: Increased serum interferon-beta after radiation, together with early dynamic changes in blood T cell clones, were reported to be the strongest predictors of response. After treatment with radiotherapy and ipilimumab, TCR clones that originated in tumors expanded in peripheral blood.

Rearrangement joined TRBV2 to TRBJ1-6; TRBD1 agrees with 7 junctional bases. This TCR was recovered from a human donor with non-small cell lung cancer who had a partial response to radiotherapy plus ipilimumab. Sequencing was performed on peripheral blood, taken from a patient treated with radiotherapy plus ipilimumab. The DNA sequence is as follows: TGTGCCAGCAGCCCCAAAGGGGGCGATGGAAATTCACCCCTCCACTTT. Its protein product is CASSPKGGDGNSPLHF. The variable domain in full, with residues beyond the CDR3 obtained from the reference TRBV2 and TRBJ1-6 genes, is EPEVTQTPSHQVTQMGQEVILRCVPISNHLYFYWYRQILGQKVEFLVSFYNNEISEKSEIFDDQFSVERPDGSNFTLKIRSTKLEDSAMYFCASSPKGGDGNSPLHFGNGTRLTVT.